This T cell receptor (beta chain) is from a study of regulatory T cells in long-lasting Graves disease. Per the germline V gene, CDR1 is DFQATT and CDR2 is SNEGSKA (reference sequence). The CDR3 extends over 12 amino acids. Library construction for TCR beta used iRepertoire HTBI primers and Arm-PCR of CDR3 regions. TCRdb re-called the multiplex PCR reads with MiXCR, one entry per CDR3 protein. The data contain about 430,000 distinct CDR3 sequences, 15% of them singletons. Time point indicated: newly diagnosed GD, antithyroid drugs for less than 3 months. PBMC-derived RNA was used for the TCR library. The collection involved drawing around 8.5 milliliters of peripheral blood into EDTA tubes. About this clonotype: The junction departs from germline at one end; a sequencing error may be responsible.

These data also featured in a second study, about T cells in Graves' hyperthyroidism and ophthalmopathy.

The chain couples TRBV20-1 to TRBJ2-4; either TRBD1 or TRBD2 may fit D (5 bases each). Specimen: peripheral blood mononuclear cells (PBMCs), collected at new diagnosis, from a patient treated with antithyroid drugs. This sequence was found in a woman between 35 and 50 years old with Graves disease. Here the CDR3 reads CSAREWGNIRYF. The CDR3 DNA is TGCAGTGCTAGAGAATGGGGGAACATTCGGTACTTC.